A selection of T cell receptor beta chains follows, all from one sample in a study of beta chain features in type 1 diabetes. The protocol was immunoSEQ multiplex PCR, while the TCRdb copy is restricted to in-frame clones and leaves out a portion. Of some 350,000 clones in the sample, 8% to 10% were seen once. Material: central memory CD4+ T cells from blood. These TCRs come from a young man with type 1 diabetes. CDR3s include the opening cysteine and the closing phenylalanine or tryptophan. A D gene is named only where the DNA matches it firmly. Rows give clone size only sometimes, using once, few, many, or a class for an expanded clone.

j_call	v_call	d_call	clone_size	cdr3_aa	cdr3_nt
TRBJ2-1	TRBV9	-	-	CASSVDLSYNEQFF	TGTGCCAGCAGCGTAGACCTATCCTACAATGAGCAGTTCTTC
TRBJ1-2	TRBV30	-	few	CAWSRGPNYGYTF	TGTGCCTGGAGTAGGGGCCCTAACTATGGCTACACCTTC
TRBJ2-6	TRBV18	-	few	CASSPQRSGANVLTF	TGTGCCAGCTCACCACAGCGTTCTGGGGCCAACGTCCTGACTTTC
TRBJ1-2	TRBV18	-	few	CASSQKGGTNYGYTF	TGTGCCAGCTCACAAAAGGGTGGCACTAACTATGGCTACACCTTC
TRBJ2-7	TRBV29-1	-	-	CSVVGQFAYEQYF	TGCAGCGTTGTTGGACAGTTTGCCTACGAGCAGTACTTC
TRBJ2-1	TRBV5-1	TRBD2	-	CASSLRTSGDSEQFF	TGCGCCAGCAGCTTGAGGACTAGCGGGGATAGTGAGCAGTTCTTC
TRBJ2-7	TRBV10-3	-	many	CAISASYEQYF	TGTGCCATCAGTGCCTCCTACGAGCAGTACTTC
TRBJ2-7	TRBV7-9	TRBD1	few	CASSNLGQGSYEQYF	TGTGCCAGCAGCAACCTGGGACAGGGATCCTACGAGCAGTACTTC
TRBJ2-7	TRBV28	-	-	CASSPAEARGPYEQYF	TGTGCCAGCAGTCCGGCAGAGGCACGCGGGCCCTACGAGCAGTACTTC
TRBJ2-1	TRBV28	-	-	CASSPTGNEQFF	TGTGCCAGCAGTCCAACAGGAAATGAGCAGTTCTTC
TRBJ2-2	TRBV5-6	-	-	CASSSLGSGGTGELFF	TGTGCCAGCAGCTCCCTGGGTAGCGGAGGCACCGGGGAGCTGTTTTTT
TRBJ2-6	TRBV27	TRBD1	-	CASSRRGPTSGANVLTF	TGTGCCAGCAGTCGCAGGGGGCCAACATCTGGGGCCAACGTCCTGACTTTC
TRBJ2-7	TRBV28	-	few	CASRRSPAEQYF	TGTGCCAGCAGGAGGTCCCCGGCCGAGCAGTACTTC
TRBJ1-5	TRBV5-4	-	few	CASSLGWGQPQHF	TGTGCCAGCAGCTTGGGTTGGGGTCAGCCCCAGCATTTT
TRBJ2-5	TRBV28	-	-	CASSQGLKETQYF	TGTGCCAGCAGCCAGGGCCTTAAAGAGACCCAGTACTTC
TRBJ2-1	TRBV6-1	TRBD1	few	CAGQLGQGTNEQFF	TGTGCCGGCCAACTGGGACAGGGCACCAATGAGCAGTTCTTC
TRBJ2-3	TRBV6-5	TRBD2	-	CASSGTSGRTDTQYF	TGTGCCAGCAGTGGAACTAGCGGGAGAACAGATACGCAGTATTTT
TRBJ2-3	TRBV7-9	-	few	CASSLDGTDTQYF	TGTGCCAGCAGCTTAGATGGGACAGATACGCAGTATTTT
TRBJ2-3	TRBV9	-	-	CASSSYTDTQYF	TGTGCCAGCTCATCGTACACAGATACGCAGTATTTT
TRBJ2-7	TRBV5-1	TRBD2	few	CASSPERLADYEQYF	TGCGCCAGCAGCCCCGAGAGACTAGCGGACTACGAGCAGTACTTC
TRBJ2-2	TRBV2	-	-	CASSEFITGELFF	TGTGCCAGCAGTGAATTTATCACCGGGGAGCTGTTTTTT
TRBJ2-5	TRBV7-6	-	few	CATGRGGGQETQYF	TGTGCCACCGGACGAGGAGGGGGCCAAGAGACCCAGTACTTC
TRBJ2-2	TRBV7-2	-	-	CASSLDTGRTRSGELFF	TGTGCCAGCAGCTTAGATACGGGGCGAACTAGATCCGGGGAGCTGTTTTTT
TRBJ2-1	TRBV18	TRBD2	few	CASSEQGLAGLSEQFF	TGTGCCAGCTCAGAACAAGGACTAGCGGGATTAAGTGAGCAGTTCTTC
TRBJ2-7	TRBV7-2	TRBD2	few	CASSLVGTSGSNEQYF	TGTGCCAGCAGCTTAGTCGGGACTAGCGGGAGCAACGAGCAGTACTTC
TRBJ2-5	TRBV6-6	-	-	CASNPRGEETQYF	TGTGCCAGCAACCCACGAGGGGAAGAGACCCAGTACTTC
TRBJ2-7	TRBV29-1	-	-	CSVGGFLQGNYEQYF	TGCAGCGTCGGCGGATTCTTACAGGGAAACTACGAGCAGTACTTC
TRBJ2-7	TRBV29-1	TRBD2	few	CSVRSSGDLGEQYF	TGCAGCGTTCGGAGTAGCGGGGATTTGGGCGAGCAGTACTTC
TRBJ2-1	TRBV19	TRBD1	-	CASSLRQGRDNEQFF	TGTGCCAGTAGCCTTCGACAGGGAAGAGACAATGAGCAGTTCTTC
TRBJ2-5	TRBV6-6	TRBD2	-	CASPGLAGVDQETQYF	TGTGCCAGCCCGGGACTAGCGGGAGTGGACCAAGAGACCCAGTACTTC
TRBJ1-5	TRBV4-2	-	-	CASSQEVNRPQHF	TGTGCCAGCAGCCAAGAAGTGAATAGGCCCCAGCATTTT
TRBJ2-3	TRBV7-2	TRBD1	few	CASSPSRTGTGVTDTQYF	TGTGCCAGCAGCCCCTCACGGACCGGGACAGGGGTGACAGATACGCAGTATTTT
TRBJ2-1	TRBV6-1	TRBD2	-	CASSERPSGHNEQFF	TGTGCCAGCAGTGAGCGGCCTAGCGGGCACAATGAGCAGTTCTTC
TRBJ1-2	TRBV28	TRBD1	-	CASRTGGNNYGYTF	TGTGCCAGCAGGACAGGGGGTAATAACTATGGCTACACCTTC
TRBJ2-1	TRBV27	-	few	CASAPSRIHNEQFF	TGTGCCAGCGCTCCGTCTAGAATTCACAATGAGCAGTTCTTC
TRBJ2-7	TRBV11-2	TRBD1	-	CASQTSGTVSYEQYF	TGTGCCAGCCAAACCTCCGGGACAGTCTCCTACGAGCAGTACTTC
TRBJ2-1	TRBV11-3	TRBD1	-	CASSSGQGRVDEQFF	TGTGCCAGCAGCAGCGGACAGGGACGCGTGGATGAGCAGTTCTTC
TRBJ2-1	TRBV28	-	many	CASSWTALNEQFF	TGTGCCAGCAGTTGGACAGCCTTAAATGAGCAGTTCTTC
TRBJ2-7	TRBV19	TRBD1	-	CARARDRAYEQYF	TGTGCCAGGGCCCGGGACAGGGCCTACGAGCAGTACTTC
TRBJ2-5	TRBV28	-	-	CASRVGFQETQYF	TGTGCCAGCAGAGTGGGGTTTCAAGAGACCCAGTACTTC
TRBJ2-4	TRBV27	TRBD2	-	CASYSREGLAKNIQYF	TGTGCCAGCTATTCACGGGAGGGCCTAGCCAAAAACATTCAGTACTTC
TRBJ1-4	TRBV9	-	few	CASSVGGGATNEKLFF	TGTGCCAGCAGCGTAGGTGGGGGAGCAACTAATGAAAAACTGTTTTTT
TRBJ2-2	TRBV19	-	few	CASNKLDRDTGELFF	TGTGCCAGTAATAAGCTGGATCGGGACACCGGGGAGCTGTTTTTT
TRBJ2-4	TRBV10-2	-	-	CASSSDRSQHIQYF	TGCGCCAGCAGTTCGGACAGATCCCAACACATTCAGTACTTC
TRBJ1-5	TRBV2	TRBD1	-	CASSSPRGPNQPQHF	TGTGCCAGCAGTAGCCCCAGGGGGCCCAATCAGCCCCAGCATTTT
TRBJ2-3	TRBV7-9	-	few	CASSLGRSWQKDTQYF	TGTGCCAGCAGCTTAGGTCGCTCTTGGCAGAAAGATACGCAGTATTTT
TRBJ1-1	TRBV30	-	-	CAWSTSQIEAFF	TGTGCCTGGAGTACGTCCCAGATTGAAGCTTTCTTT
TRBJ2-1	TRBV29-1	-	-	CSALGDIASYNEQFF	TGCAGCGCCCTTGGGGACATCGCCTCCTACAATGAGCAGTTCTTC
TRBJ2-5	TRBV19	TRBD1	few	CASSRQGSMVQETQYF	TGTGCCAGTAGTCGACAGGGCTCGATGGTCCAAGAGACCCAGTACTTC
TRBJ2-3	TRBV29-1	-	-	CSGRGTPEEQYF	TGCAGCGGGAGAGGGACACCGGAGGAGCAGTATTTT
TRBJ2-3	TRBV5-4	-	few	CASSFRGYTDTQYF	TGTGCCAGCAGCTTTAGGGGATACACAGATACGCAGTATTTT
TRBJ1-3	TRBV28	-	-	CASSLPYNSGNTIYF	TGTGCCAGCAGTTTACCGTATAACTCTGGAAACACCATATATTTT
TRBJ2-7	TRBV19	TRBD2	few	CASSMSLAGTPRSYEQYF	TGTGCCAGTAGTATGAGCCTAGCGGGGACCCCGCGCTCCTACGAGCAGTACTTC
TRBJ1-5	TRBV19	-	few	CASRLRDNSNQPQHF	TGTGCCAGTAGACTCCGGGACAATAGCAATCAGCCCCAGCATTTT
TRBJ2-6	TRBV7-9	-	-	CASRPGAQTGANVLTF	TGTGCCAGCAGGCCAGGGGCACAAACTGGGGCCAACGTCCTGACTTTC